A single sample is the source of the 6 T cell receptor beta chains below, sequenced in a study of cytomegalovirus exposure and HLA in healthy donors. 13 Jbeta primers and 60 Vbeta primers were used for the PCR. Libraries were prepared by immunoSEQ multiplex PCR; TCRdb keeps only in-frame clonotypes and omits some of them. The table lists about 99,000 clones, approximately 80% of them singletons. Source material: PBMCs. These receptors came from a woman under 30 in good health and CMV-seropositive.

This clone was detected ten times or more. The chain joins TRBV4-2 to TRBJ2-7; D perhaps matches TRBD1 (6 bases). Germline V CDR1 and CDR2: LGHNA, YNFKEQ. V was pared by 0 bases and J by 1 base, with 13 bases between. The CDR3 is made up of 16 amino acids. The DNA for the CDR3 is TGTGCCAGCAGCCAAGATCCCCCCGGACAGTCCTACGAGCAGTACTTC. This translates into CASSQDPPGQSYEQYF.

This clone was recorded only once. The rearrangement uses TRBV6-5 and TRBJ2-3, with 7 bases lining up with TRBD1. V lost 4 bases and J lost 5; bases outside the gene matches: 9. This CDR3 contains 15 residues. Germline V gene sequence: CDR1 MNHEY, CDR2 SVGAGI. DNA for the CDR3: TGTGCCAGCAGTTTGGGACAGCGTGCCGGAGATACGCAGTATTTT. It specifies CASSLGQRAGDTQYF.

The sample holds one count of this clone. The rearrangement uses TRBV25-1 and TRBJ2-5; weak D call: TRBD1 (5 bases). The CDR3 has 14 residues. Germline CDR1 is MGHDK and CDR2 is SYGVNS. Trimming removed 3 bases at V and 5 bases at J, with 13 bases between. CDR3 sequence (DNA): TGTGCCAGCAGTGAGGCAGGGATGGCCGAGACCCAGTACTTC. Translated, it gives CASSEAGMAETQYF.

DNA of the CDR3: TGTGCCAGCGAACGAGCAGGGGGCGCCTACAATGAGCAGTTCTTC. Protein: CASERAGGAYNEQFF. This rearrangement joins TRBV5-6 to TRBJ2-1; 8 bases align to TRBD1. V trimming: 7 bases; J trimming: 2 bases; junction bases outside the gene matches: 8. CDR1 SGHDT and CDR2 YYEEEE come from the germline V gene. The CDR3 has 15 amino acids.

The J gene is TRBJ2-7, the V gene TRBV5-1; TRBD2 aligns across 7 bases. V trimming: 0 bases; J trimming: 6 bases; junction bases outside the gene matches: 9. The CDR3 sequence is 15 residues long. CDR1 is SGHRS and CDR2 is YFSETQ in the germline V gene. The CDR3 DNA sequence: TGCGCCAGCAGCTTGGGGGGCGTTTCTAGCGGCGAGCAGTACTTC. Translated: CASSLGGVSSGEQYF.

The chain combines TRBV10-2 with TRBJ2-4, with 9 positions matching TRBD1. CDR3 length equals 14 residues. Germline V CDR1 and CDR2: WSHSY, SAAADI. Losses at the gene ends were 3 bases for V and 5 bases for J; bases not matched to a gene: 2. Here the CDR3 reads CASSDWDRENIQYF. The CDR3 region has the DNA TGCGCCAGCAGTGATTGGGACAGGGAAAACATTCAGTACTTC.